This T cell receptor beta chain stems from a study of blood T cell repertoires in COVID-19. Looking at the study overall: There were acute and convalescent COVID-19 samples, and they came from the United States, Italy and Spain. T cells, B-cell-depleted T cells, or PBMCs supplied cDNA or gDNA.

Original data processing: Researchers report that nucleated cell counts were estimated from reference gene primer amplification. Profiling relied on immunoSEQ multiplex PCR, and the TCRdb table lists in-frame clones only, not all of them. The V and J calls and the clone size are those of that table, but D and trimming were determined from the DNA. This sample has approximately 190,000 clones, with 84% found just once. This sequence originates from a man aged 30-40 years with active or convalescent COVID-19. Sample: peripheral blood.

The CDR3 DNA reads TGTGCCAGCAGTTGGGGCAAAGGAGTAAGGGGTGAGCAGTTCTTC. This translates into CASSWGKGVRGEQFF. The chain is built from TRBV28 and TRBJ2-1, with D tentatively TRBD1 (5 bases). Germline CDR1 MDHEN, CDR2 SYDVKM. V lost 4 bases to trimming and J lost 9 bases, with 19 bases between them. The CDR3 loop spans 15 amino acids.